Below, 4 T cell receptor beta chains from the same sample are listed, as sequenced in a study of T cell responses to AZD1222 COVID-19 vaccine. The repertoire was sequenced with immunoSEQ multiplex PCR; TCRdb's copy has only in-frame clones and lacks some. The table shows roughly 120,000 clones, with roughly 88% occurring only once. The sequencing here drew on peripheral blood, taken on day 0 of MenACWY control vaccination. These TCRs come from an adult in good health.

The chain recombines TRBV7-3 with TRBJ1-3; 9 nucleotides align to TRBD1. Germline CDR1 SGHTA, CDR2 FQGTGA. This CDR3 comprises 16 residues. V shed 4 bases and J 1 base; nucleotides not matched to a gene: 5. The CDR3 sequence: CASSSGQGRSGNTIYF. CDR3 in DNA: TGTGCCAGCAGCTCTGGACAGGGGAGATCTGGAAACACCATATATTTT.

The chain uses TRBV15 and TRBJ2-2, with 8 bases fitting TRBD1. This CDR3 has 17 amino acids. Per the germline V gene, CDR1 is LNHNV and CDR2 is YYDKDF (reference sequence). Trimming at V came to 4 bases and at J to 5 bases, leaving 12 bases not matched to a gene. The chain's CDR3 is CATSKNAGGVATGELFF. In DNA, the CDR3 is TGTGCCACCAGCAAAAATGCAGGGGGCGTAGCAACCGGGGAGCTGTTTTTT.

In its sample, this clone was seen once. J is TRBJ2-1 and V is TRBV19; 7 bases line up with TRBD1. Germline V gene lookup returns CDR1 LNHDA and CDR2 SQIVND (reference sequence). The ends lost 7 bases at V and 1 base at J; junction bases unmatched: 4. The CDR3 is 14 residues long. The CDR3 here is CASTLQGSYNEQFF. DNA for the CDR3: TGTGCCAGTACCCTACAGGGGTCCTACAATGAGCAGTTCTTC.

The V gene is TRBV28, the J gene TRBJ1-2; D ambiguous. The V end lost 7 bases, the J end lost 4 bases, and 13 bases lay between the germline ends. The CDR3 is 13 residues long. CDR1 is MDHEN, CDR2 SYDVKM, per germline. The CDR3 DNA reads TGTGCCAGCACCATACCCGGAACCTATGGCTACACCTTC. It translates to CASTIPGTYGYTF.